One sample yielded the 18 T cell receptor beta chains listed below, sequenced in a study of radiation and T cells in renal cell carcinoma. Using immunoSEQ multiplex PCR, the repertoire was profiled, and TCRdb retains in-frame clones only, with some absent. The sample lists roughly 120,000 clones, around 83% seen once, with 3% in the top ten. This sample's time point: baseline pretreatment blood. Indicated treatment: 15 Gy SBRT to primary tumor, nephrectomy 4 weeks later. Specimen: blood, collected from a patient whose treatment included radiotherapy and nephrectomy. Receptors were obtained from an older woman with renal cell carcinoma.

V usage is TRBV5-1 and J usage is TRBJ1-4; 9 bases align to TRBD1. This CDR3 comprises 14 residues. Germline trimming cut 3 bases from V and 8 bases from J; bases unmatched to any gene: 5. CDR1 is SGHRS and CDR2 is YFSETQ in the germline V gene. The CDR3 region is CASSSQGAPEKLFF. Here the CDR3 DNA reads TGCGCCAGCAGCTCACAGGGGGCGCCGGAAAAACTGTTTTTT. The full variable domain, rest sourced from reference TRBV5-1 and TRBJ1-4, is KAGVTQTPRYLIKTRGQQVTLSCSPISGHRSVSWYQQTPGQGLQFLFEYFSETQRNKGNFPGRFSGRQFSNSRSEMNVSTLELGDSALYLCASSSQGAPEKLFFGSGTQLSVL.

The chain uses TRBV7-9 and TRBJ1-5, with a tentative D call TRBD1 (5 bases). The CDR3 covers 13 residues. Germline values: CDR1 SEHNR, CDR2 FQNEAQ (reference sequence). The V gene lost 5 bases and the J gene lost 4 bases, with 9 bases spanning the gap. The CDR3 sequence: CASSRDGNQPQHF. CDR3 nucleotides: TGTGCCAGCAGCAGGGACGGTAATCAGCCCCAGCATTTT. Using reference TRBV7-9 and TRBJ1-5 for the parts outside the CDR3, the full variable domain is DTGVSQNPRHKITKRGQNVTFRCDPISEHNRLYWYRQTLGQGPEFLTYFQNEAQLEKSRLLSDRFSAERPKGSFSTLEIQRTEQGDSAMYLCASSRDGNQPQHFGDGTRLSIL.

The chain recombines TRBV7-2 with TRBJ2-3; D is perhaps TRBD1 or TRBD2 (5 bases each). This CDR3 region has 14 residues. Germline values: CDR1 SGHTA, CDR2 FQGNSA. V shed 5 bases and J shed 5 bases, with 14 bases lying between them. This CDR3 reads CASSPAGAGDTQYF. The CDR3 region has the DNA TGTGCCAGCAGCCCCGCCGGGGCGGGAGATACGCAGTATTTT. The variable domain in full, completed from reference TRBV7-2 and TRBJ2-3, reads GAGVSQSPSNKVTEKGKDVELRCDPISGHTALYWYRQSLGQGLEFLIYFQGNSAPDKSGLPSDRFSAERTGGSVSTLTIQRTQQEDSAVYLCASSPAGAGDTQYFGPGTRLTVL.

This chain connects TRBV27 to TRBJ1-5, with D possibly being TRBD1 (5 bases). The germline V gene encodes CDR1 MNHEY and CDR2 SMNVEV (reference sequence). Trimming took 0 bases from V and 3 from J, leaving 9 bases between them. The CDR3 totals 15 residues. DNA of the CDR3: TGTGCCAGCAGTTTATCGGGACCGAACAATCAGCCCCAGCATTTT. It yields the protein CASSLSGPNNQPQHF.

This clone was detected only once. This sequence joins TRBV5-8 and TRBJ1-1; tentatively, D is TRBD1 (6 bases). The V end lost 5 bases, the J end lost 11 bases, and 16 bases lay between the germline ends. This CDR3 spans 12 amino acids. From germline, CDR1 is SGHTS and CDR2 YDEGEE. The CDR3 nucleotides read TGTGCCAGCAGGTGGGGGGGGCTTGAGGCTTTCTTT. As protein: CASRWGGLEAFF.

This rearrangement joins TRBV19 to TRBJ1-5, with D tentatively TRBD1 (5 bases). Trimming took 3 bases from V and 3 from J, leaving 9 bases between them. Germline CDR1 LNHDA, CDR2 SQIVND (reference sequence). CDR3 length equals 14 residues. The CDR3 DNA reads TGTGCCAGTAGTATGGGGCAGTTCAATCAGCCCCAGCATTTT. Translating it yields CASSMGQFNQPQHF.

This clone has only one observation. The V gene is TRBV19, the J gene TRBJ1-1; tentative D call: TRBD1 (5 bases). V was pared by 5 bases and J by 4 bases, with 11 bases between. Germline lookup yields CDR1 LNHDA and CDR2 SQIVND (reference sequence). The CDR3 runs 13 residues. DNA for the CDR3: TGTGCCAGTAGTCAAGACAGACTCACTGAAGCTTTCTTT. Its protein is CASSQDRLTEAFF.

This sequence joins TRBV4-3 and TRBJ2-2; weak D call: TRBD2 (6 bases). The CDR3 has 13 amino acids. V was trimmed by 3 bases and J by 6 bases, leaving 8 bases between them. CDR1 is LGHNA and CDR2 is YSLEER in the germline V gene. CDR3 nucleotide sequence: TGCGCCAGCAGCCAGGGGACTCCCGGGGAGCTGTTTTTT. Protein sequence: CASSQGTPGELFF.

Only a few counts were recorded for this clone. This chain uses TRBV18 with TRBJ1-1, with D unresolved. CDR1 is KGHSH, CDR2 LQKENI, per germline. CDR3 size: 13 residues. Trimming removed 3 bases at V and 2 bases at J, with 7 bases between. In DNA, the CDR3 is TGTGCCAGCTCACCTCCTTCTAACACTGAAGCTTTCTTT. Translated: CASSPPSNTEAFF. The full variable domain, completed using reference TRBV18 and TRBJ1-1, is NAGVMQNPRHLVRRRGQEARLRCSPMKGHSHVYWYRQLPEEGLKFMVYLQKENIIDESGMPKERFSAEFPKEGPSILRIQQVVRGDSAAYFCASSPPSNTEAFFGQGTRLTVV.

This clone was observed many times. J is TRBJ2-5 and V is TRBV5-6; no clear D gene. Between the trimmed V and J ends, which lost 1 base and 5 bases, there was a span of 9 bases. The CDR3 extends over 13 amino acids. CDR1 SGHDT and CDR2 YYEEEE come from the germline V gene. The chain's CDR3 is CASSLRNMETQYF. The CDR3 DNA sequence: TGTGCCAGCAGCTTGCGCAATATGGAGACCCAGTACTTC.

By share, this clone ranks as large. The chain is built from TRBV7-3 and TRBJ1-1, with D perhaps matching TRBD1 (6 bases). In germline, CDR1 is SGHTA, CDR2 FQGTGA. Trimming took 4 bases from V and 1 from J, leaving 7 bases between them. This CDR3 region has 13 residues. CDR3 residues: CASSSTGNTEAFF. The DNA of the CDR3 is TGTGCCAGCAGCTCGACAGGGAACACTGAAGCTTTCTTT.

Remarks on this clone: A much larger clone differs from this one at a single base, so this may be a read error. This sample includes further DNA sequences coding for the same CDR3. The CDR3 loop reads CASSGHLYEQYF. In nucleotides, the CDR3 is TGTGCCAGCAGTGGACATCTCTACGAGCAGTACTTC. V usage is TRBV6-5 and J usage is TRBJ2-7; D might be TRBD1 (5 bases). From germline, CDR1 is MNHEY and CDR2 SVGAGI. V was clipped by 5 bases and J by 3 bases, with 8 bases between them. The CDR3 is made up of 12 amino acids.

The chain has TRBV6-5 and TRBJ1-4; TRBD1 is a possible D gene (6 bases). Germline loops: CDR1 MNHEY, CDR2 SVGAGI. There are 16 residues in the CDR3. V lost 4 bases and J lost 6, with 18 bases in between. The CDR3 sequence is CASSSLGAQRDEKLFF. DNA for the CDR3: TGTGCCAGCAGTTCTTTGGGGGCGCAAAGAGATGAAAAACTGTTTTTT.

V gene TRBV29-1 combines with J gene TRBJ1-1, with a tentative D call TRBD1 (5 bases). In germline, CDR1 is SQVTM, CDR2 ANQGSEA. Trimming left V 6 bases short and J 1 base short, with 12 bases between. The CDR3 is 13 amino acids. Written as DNA, the CDR3 is TGCAGCGTCCACCGGGGGGGGAACACTGAAGCTTTCTTT. It translates to CSVHRGGNTEAFF.

The V and J genes are TRBV28 and TRBJ2-5; D call uncertain. Trimming stripped 6 bases from V and 1 base from J, with 9 bases between. Looked up from germline, CDR1 is MDHEN and CDR2 is SYDVKM. CDR3 length equals 13 residues. The CDR3 sequence: CASRTGPQETQYF. The CDR3 DNA is TGTGCCAGCAGAACCGGACCCCAAGAGACCCAGTACTTC.

This clone was found once. This chain connects TRBV9 to TRBJ2-7, with a possible D match to TRBD1 (6 bases). V dropped 4 bases and J dropped 2 bases, with 16 bases sitting between them. The CDR3 sequence is 15 residues long. Per the germline V gene, CDR1 is SGDLS and CDR2 is YYNGEE. CDR3 DNA sequence: TGTGCCAGCAGCCCCAGGACAGCCGGGCCCTACGAGCAGTACTTC. It translates to CASSPRTAGPYEQYF.

The CDR3 coding sequence is TGCGCCAGCAGCTTGCCGGGGCTCGGGACTGAAGCTTTCTTT. Translating gives CASSLPGLGTEAFF. This chain joins TRBV5-1 and TRBJ1-1, with a tentative D call TRBD1 (5 bases). CDR1 is SGHRS and CDR2 is YFSETQ in the germline V gene. Trimming shortened V by 1 base and J by 5 bases, and 12 bases separated the two germline ends. This CDR3 comprises 14 residues.

The chain employs TRBV10-2 and TRBJ1-2, with D unclear. Germline V lookup: CDR1 WSHSY, CDR2 SAAADI. Trimming took 4 bases from V and 5 from J, leaving 11 bases between them. The CDR3 has 13 residues. The CDR3 sequence is CASSAGTGYGYTF. The CDR3 region has the DNA TGCGCCAGCAGTGCGGGAACTGGGTATGGCTACACCTTC.